One and the same sample provided the 14 T cell receptor beta chains below, sequenced in a study of blood T cells in healthy people across ages (dated by TCRdb to about 2015). Preparation of the library involved 5' RACE. TCRdb names Illumina HiSeq 2500 as the instrument used. A second PCR of about 7 to 12 cycles was run with a J-beta primer mix and a sample-barcoded 5' primer. TCRdb reworked the public reads: Q25 trimming with fastp, MiXCR clone assembly, productive beta chains retained. Under each unique CDR3 protein, matching rows form one entry showing the most common genes and DNA. Counted in this sample were about 1,800,000 distinct CDR3 sequences; about 28% of them appeared once. 7.7% of the sample comes from the top ten. Sequenced sample: blood. These TCRs come from a young woman in good health.

This clonotype was seen a handful of times. V gene TRBV5-1 combines with J gene TRBJ2-7, with 9 bases aligning to TRBD1. The germline gives CDR1 SGHRS, CDR2 YFSETQ. V shed 4 bases and J 4 bases; nucleotides not matched to a gene: 12. CDR3 length equals 16 residues. DNA of the CDR3: TGCGCCAGCAGCAACGCCCGTACAGGGGGCGGATACGAGCAGTACTTC. Its protein product is CASSNARTGGGYEQYF.

This clonotype was counted ten times or more. The V and J genes are TRBV9 and TRBJ1-6; tentative D call: TRBD1 (5 bases). Per germline, CDR1 SGDLS and CDR2 YYNGEE. V lost 3 bases and J lost 5, with 9 bases in between. There are 14 residues in the CDR3. For the CDR3, the DNA is TGTGCCAGCAGCGCGGGACCGAATAATTCACCCCTCCACTTT. Translated: CASSAGPNNSPLHF.

This chain links TRBV29-1 with TRBJ2-3, with D unresolved. Germline V gives CDR1 SQVTM, CDR2 ANQGSEA. There are 13 residues in the CDR3. Trimming left V 8 bases short and J 6 bases short, with 18 bases between. The CDR3 region is CSSLVRTGDTQYF. The CDR3, as DNA: TGCAGCTCCCTCGTTCGGACCGGCGATACGCAGTATTTT.

This clonotype was counted at least ten times. The genes are TRBV20-1 and TRBJ2-1, with 9 bases identical to TRBD1. CDR3 size: 13 residues. With V trimmed by 6 bases and J by 7 bases, 7 bases remained unmatched. CDR1 is DFQATT and CDR2 is SNEGSKA in the germline V gene (reference sequence). CDR3 sequence (DNA): TGCAGTGCCGTTGACAGGGGGAGGAATGAGCAGTTCTTC. It translates to CSAVDRGRNEQFF.

The J gene is TRBJ2-2, the V gene TRBV5-1, with TRBD1 matching over 10 bases. V shed 7 bases, J shed 3 bases, and the junction held 6 bases outside the gene matches. Germline V CDR1 and CDR2: SGHRS, YFSETQ. The CDR3 extends over 15 amino acids. The DNA for the CDR3 is TGCGCCAGCGCCGAGGACAGGGGGGACACCGGGGAGCTGTTTTTT. It specifies CASAEDRGDTGELFF. The full variable domain, completed using reference TRBV5-1 and TRBJ2-2, is KAGVTQTPRYLIKTRGQQVTLSCSPISGHRSVSWYQQTPGQGLQFLFEYFSETQRNKGNFPGRFSGRQFSNSRSEMNVSTLELGDSALYLCASAEDRGDTGELFFGEGSRLTVL.

J is TRBJ2-6 and V is TRBV30, with 10 bases that match TRBD1. The V gene end was trimmed by 3 bases and the J gene end by 0 bases; junction bases not matched to a gene: 5. The CDR3 covers 17 residues. In germline, CDR1 is GTSNPN, CDR2 SVGIG (reference sequence). The CDR3 bases are TGTGCCTGGAGGTGGGACAGGGGCCTCTCTGGGGCCAACGTCCTGACTTTC. Amino acid sequence: CAWRWDRGLSGANVLTF.

This clonotype was detected a few times. The chain joins TRBV7-9 to TRBJ1-5, with no clear D. Per the germline V gene, CDR1 is SEHNR and CDR2 is FQNEAQ (reference sequence). Between the trimmed V and J ends, which lost 4 bases and 5 bases, there was a span of 12 bases. CDR3 length equals 14 residues. The CDR3 is CASSSPGSDQPQHF. In nucleotides, the CDR3 is TGTGCCAGCAGCTCCCCCGGCTCCGATCAGCCCCAGCATTTT.

V and J are TRBV7-8 and TRBJ2-1; 10 nucleotides align to TRBD2. Unmatched junction bases numbered 7, after V lost 1 base and J lost 4 bases. Germline CDR1 reads SGHVS; CDR2 reads FQNEAQ. This CDR3 spans 17 amino acids. CDR3 sequence reads: CASSLDPLTSGYNEQFF. The CDR3 region has the DNA TGTGCCAGCAGCTTAGACCCTTTGACTAGCGGGTACAATGAGCAGTTCTTC.

CDR3 loop: CATSDLPAGSQETQFF. The CDR3 region has the DNA TGTGCCACCAGTGATTTGCCAGCGGGCAGCCAAGAGACCCAGTTCTTC. The chain couples TRBV24-1 to TRBJ2-1; TRBD2 is a possible D gene (6 bases). Between the trimmed V and J ends, which lost 0 bases and 13 bases, there was a span of 21 bases. The CDR3 totals 16 residues. The V gene's germline CDR1 is KGHDR and CDR2 SFDVKD.

The genes are TRBV19 and TRBJ1-2; perhaps TRBD1 as D (6 bases). Germline V lookup: CDR1 LNHDA, CDR2 SQIVND (reference sequence). V gave up 3 bases and J gave up 9 bases, with 20 bases separating them. The CDR3 is 15 residues long. Here the CDR3 reads CASSMLEWTARSYTF. The CDR3 DNA sequence: TGTGCCAGTAGTATGCTGGAGTGGACAGCAAGGAGCTACACCTTC.

This clonotype was picked up many times. The rearrangement uses TRBV28 and TRBJ2-7; D is unclear. Trimming removed 9 bases from V and 6 bases from J, with 15 bases in between. The germline CDR1 and CDR2 sequences are MDHEN and SYDVKM. The CDR3 covers 12 residues. CDR3 coding DNA: TGTGCCAGTACTTCTCGGGTCAGCGAGCAGTACTTC. Amino acids: CASTSRVSEQYF.

Concerning this clonotype itself: At one boundary the junction diverges from the germline segment, which might be a read error. This sequence joins TRBV10-3 and TRBJ1-2, with 10 bases aligning to TRBD1. The CDR3 totals 13 residues. Germline assignment: CDR1 ENHRY and CDR2 SYGVKD. The CDR3 loop reads CATSEGTGEGYTF. CDR3 DNA: TGTGCCACCAGTGAAGGGACAGGGGAGGGCTACACCTTC.

This clonotype was picked up a small number of times. The chain uses TRBV27 and TRBJ1-2, with a possible D match to TRBD1 (6 bases). The CDR3 spans 14 residues. Germline V gene lookup returns CDR1 MNHEY and CDR2 SMNVEV (reference sequence). Trimming took 7 bases from V and 0 from J, leaving 12 bases between them. For the CDR3, the DNA is TGTGCCAGCACCCCACACAGGGCTAACTATGGCTACACCTTC. Residues: CASTPHRANYGYTF.

This clonotype was seen only once. The germline gene is not matched at one end of the junction; a read error may be the cause. The rearrangement links TRBV5-1 to TRBJ2-4; D gene ambiguous. The V gene's germline CDR1 is SGHRS and CDR2 YFSETQ. The CDR3 covers 13 residues. In nucleotides, the CDR3 is TGCGCCAGCTGCTTGGGCCGGGAAAACATTCAGTACTTC. Translated, it gives CASCLGRENIQYF.